This TCR beta chain was sequenced for a study of CD8+ T cells in alopecia areata. The V gene's germline CDR1 is GTSNPN and CDR2 SVGIG (reference sequence). After removal of 3 bases from V and 7 bases from J, the junction contained 7 bases not matched to a gene. The CDR3 extends over 14 amino acids. cDNA serving as the sequencing template came from extracted, reverse transcribed RNA. The method was immunoSEQ multiplex PCR; TCRdb's version includes in-frame clones alone and lacks a portion of them. The sample lists 200,000 to 250,000 clones; 35% to 40% were seen once. Treatment: oral pan-JAK inhibitor, 5-10 mg twice daily.

The chain employs TRBV30 and TRBJ1-2, with 11 positions matching TRBD1. The sequencing used CD4+ T cells sorted from blood, collected between weeks 30 and 35, from a patient treated with tofacitinib. This receptor was taken from a human donor with alopecia areata. The CDR3 loop reads CAWSKPGQGGGYTF. In nucleotides, the CDR3 is TGTGCCTGGAGCAAACCGGGACAGGGGGGTGGCTACACCTTC.